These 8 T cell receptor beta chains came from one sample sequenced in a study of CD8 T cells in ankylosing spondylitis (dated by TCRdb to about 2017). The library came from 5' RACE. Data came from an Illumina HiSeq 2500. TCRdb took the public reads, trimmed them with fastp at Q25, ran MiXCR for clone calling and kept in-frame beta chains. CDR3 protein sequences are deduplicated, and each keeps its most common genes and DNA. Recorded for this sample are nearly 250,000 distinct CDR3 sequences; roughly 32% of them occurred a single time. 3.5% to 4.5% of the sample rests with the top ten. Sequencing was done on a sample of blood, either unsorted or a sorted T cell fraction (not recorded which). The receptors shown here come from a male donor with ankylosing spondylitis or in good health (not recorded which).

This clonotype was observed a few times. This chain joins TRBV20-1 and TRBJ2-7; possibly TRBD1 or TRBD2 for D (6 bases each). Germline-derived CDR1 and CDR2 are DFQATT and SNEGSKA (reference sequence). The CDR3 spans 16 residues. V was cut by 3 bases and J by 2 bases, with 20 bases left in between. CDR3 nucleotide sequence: TGCAGTGCTAGTCCGGGGGCGAATCCCCCCACCTACGAGCAGTACTTC. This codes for CSASPGANPPTYEQYF.

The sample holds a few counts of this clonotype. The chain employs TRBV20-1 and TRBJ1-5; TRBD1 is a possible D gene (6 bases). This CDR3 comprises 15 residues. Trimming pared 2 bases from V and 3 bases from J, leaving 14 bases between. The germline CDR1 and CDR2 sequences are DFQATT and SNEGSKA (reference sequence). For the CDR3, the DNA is TGCAGTGCTAGACCATCGGGGGCCCCCAATCAGCCCCAGCATTTT. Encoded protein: CSARPSGAPNQPQHF.

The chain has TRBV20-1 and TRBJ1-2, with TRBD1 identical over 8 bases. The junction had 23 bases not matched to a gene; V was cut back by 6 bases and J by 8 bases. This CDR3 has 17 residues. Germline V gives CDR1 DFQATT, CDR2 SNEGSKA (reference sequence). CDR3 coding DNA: TGCAGTGCCACCAGTACGGGTGAGACAGGGGCCGGGAACGGCTACACCTTC. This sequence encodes CSATSTGETGAGNGYTF.

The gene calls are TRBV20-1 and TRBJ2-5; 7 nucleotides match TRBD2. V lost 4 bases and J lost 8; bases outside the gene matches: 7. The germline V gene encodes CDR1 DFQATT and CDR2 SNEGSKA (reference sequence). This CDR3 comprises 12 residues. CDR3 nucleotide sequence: TGCAGTGCTACGGGACTACAGAAAACCCAGTACTTC. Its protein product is CSATGLQKTQYF.

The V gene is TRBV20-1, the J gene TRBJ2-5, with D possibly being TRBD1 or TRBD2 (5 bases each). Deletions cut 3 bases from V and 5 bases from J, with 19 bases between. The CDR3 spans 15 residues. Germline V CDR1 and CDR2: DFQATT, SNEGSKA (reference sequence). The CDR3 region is CSASRDGTTQETQYF. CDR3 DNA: TGCAGTGCTAGCAGGGATGGGACCACTCAGGAGACCCAGTACTTC.

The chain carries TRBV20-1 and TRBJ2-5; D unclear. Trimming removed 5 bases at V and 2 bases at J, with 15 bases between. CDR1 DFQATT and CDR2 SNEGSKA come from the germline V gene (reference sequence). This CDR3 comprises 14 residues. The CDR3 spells CSALFGPPQETQYF. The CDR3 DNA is TGCAGTGCTCTCTTTGGTCCTCCACAAGAGACCCAGTACTTC.

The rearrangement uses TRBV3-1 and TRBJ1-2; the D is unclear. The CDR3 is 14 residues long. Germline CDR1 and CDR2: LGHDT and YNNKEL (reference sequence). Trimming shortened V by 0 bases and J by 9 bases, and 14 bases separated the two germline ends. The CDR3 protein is CASSQETTAHRYTF. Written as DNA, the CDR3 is TGTGCCAGCAGCCAAGAAACGACCGCGCATCGCTACACCTTC. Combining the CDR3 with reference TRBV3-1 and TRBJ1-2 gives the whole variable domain DTAVSQTPKYLVTQMGNDKSIKCEQNLGHDTMYWYKQDSKKFLKIMFSYNNKELIINETVPNRFSPKSPDKAHLNLHINSLELGDSAVYFCASSQETTAHRYTFGSGTRLTVV.

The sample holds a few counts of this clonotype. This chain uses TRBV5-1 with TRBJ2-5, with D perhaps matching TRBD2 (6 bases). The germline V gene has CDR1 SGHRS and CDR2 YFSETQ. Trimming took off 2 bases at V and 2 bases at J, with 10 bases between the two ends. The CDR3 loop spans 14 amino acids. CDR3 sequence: CASSFGSGQETQYF. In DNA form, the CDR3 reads TGCGCCAGCAGCTTCGGTAGCGGTCAAGAGACCCAGTACTTC. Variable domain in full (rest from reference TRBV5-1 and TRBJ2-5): KAGVTQTPRYLIKTRGQQVTLSCSPISGHRSVSWYQQTPGQGLQFLFEYFSETQRNKGNFPGRFSGRQFSNSRSEMNVSTLELGDSALYLCASSFGSGQETQYFGPGTRLLVL.